This T cell receptor beta chain originates from a study of OX40 agonist ivuxolimab in advanced cancers. Across the whole study: A male proportion of 82.7% was recorded, with mean age approximately 57 years and range about 23 to 90. Earlier anti-PD-1, anti-PD-L1 or anti-CTLA-4 therapy was permitted; less than 50% had received some. Study results and caveats: At doses 0.1 to 3.0 mg/kg, CD4+ and CD8+ clones expanded.

Turning to this clone: Its antigen is not known.

CDR1 is LGHNA, CDR2 YNFKEQ, per germline. V dropped 4 bases and J dropped 1 base, with 10 bases sitting between them. The CDR3 loop spans 14 amino acids. Autoimmune disease history or systemic immunosuppression meant exclusion. Some clones are missing from TCRdb's copy, which holds only in-frame ones; the method was immunoSEQ multiplex PCR. Here the sample spans about 21,000 clones, under 85% being singletons. The sequence was obtained from an adult with an advanced solid tumor such as melanoma, head and neck, liver or kidney cancer. Sequencing used CD4+ or CD8+ T cells sorted from blood, obtained in a trial of the OX40 agonist ivuxolimab. The V call is TRBV4-2, the J call TRBJ1-1; weak D call: TRBD1 (6 bases). The CDR3 reads CASSPRQENTEAFF. The CDR3 DNA reads TGTGCCAGCAGCCCCAGACAGGAGAACACTGAAGCTTTCTTT.